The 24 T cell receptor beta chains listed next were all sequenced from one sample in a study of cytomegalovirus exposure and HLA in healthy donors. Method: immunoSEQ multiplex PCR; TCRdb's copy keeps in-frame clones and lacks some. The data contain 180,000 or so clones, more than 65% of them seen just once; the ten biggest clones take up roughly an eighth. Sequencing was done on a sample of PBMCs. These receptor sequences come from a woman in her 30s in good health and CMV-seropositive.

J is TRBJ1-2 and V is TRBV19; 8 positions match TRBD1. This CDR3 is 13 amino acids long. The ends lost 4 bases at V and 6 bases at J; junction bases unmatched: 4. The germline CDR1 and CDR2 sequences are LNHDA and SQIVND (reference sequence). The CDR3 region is CASSSRGRNGYTF. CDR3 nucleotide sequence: TGTGCCAGTAGTAGCAGGGGGCGAAATGGCTACACCTTC.

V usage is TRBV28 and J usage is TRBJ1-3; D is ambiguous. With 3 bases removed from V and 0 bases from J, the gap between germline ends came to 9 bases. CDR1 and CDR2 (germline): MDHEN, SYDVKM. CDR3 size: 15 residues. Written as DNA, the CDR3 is TGTGCCAGCAGTTTGCGAGTGAGCTCTGGAAACACCATATATTTT. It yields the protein CASSLRVSSGNTIYF.

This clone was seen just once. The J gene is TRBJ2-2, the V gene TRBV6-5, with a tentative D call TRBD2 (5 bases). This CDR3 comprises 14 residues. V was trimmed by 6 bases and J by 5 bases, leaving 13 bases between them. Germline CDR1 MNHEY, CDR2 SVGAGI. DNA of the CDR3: TGTGCCAGCAGGAGGGAAGGGTTGACCGGGGAGCTGTTTTTT. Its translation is CASRREGLTGELFF.

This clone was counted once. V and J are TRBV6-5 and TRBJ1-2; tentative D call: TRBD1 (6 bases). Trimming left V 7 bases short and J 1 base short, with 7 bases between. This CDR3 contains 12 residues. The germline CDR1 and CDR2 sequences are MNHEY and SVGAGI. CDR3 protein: CASTDSNYGYTF. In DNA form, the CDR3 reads TGTGCCAGCACGGACAGTAACTATGGCTACACCTTC.

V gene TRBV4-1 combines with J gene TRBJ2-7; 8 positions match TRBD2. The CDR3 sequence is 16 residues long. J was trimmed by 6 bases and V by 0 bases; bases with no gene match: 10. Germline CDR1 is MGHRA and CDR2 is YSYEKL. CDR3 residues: CASSQDSTSGLVEQYF. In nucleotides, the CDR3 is TGCGCCAGCAGCCAAGATTCCACTAGCGGTCTTGTCGAGCAGTACTTC.

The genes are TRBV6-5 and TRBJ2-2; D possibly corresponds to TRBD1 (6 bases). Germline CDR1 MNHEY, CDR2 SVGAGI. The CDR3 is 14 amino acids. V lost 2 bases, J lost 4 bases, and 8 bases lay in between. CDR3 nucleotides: TGTGCCAGCAGTTACGTCAGGGGCACCGGGGAGCTGTTTTTT. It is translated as CASSYVRGTGELFF.

This chain's CDR3 is CAWSPGQAFGYTF. As DNA, the CDR3 is TGTGCCTGGAGTCCGGGACAAGCCTTTGGCTACACCTTC. The chain employs TRBV30 and TRBJ1-2; D might be TRBD1 (6 bases). The V end was cut by 2 bases, the J end by 7 bases, with 14 bases between. The CDR3 extends over 13 amino acids. Germline loops: CDR1 GTSNPN, CDR2 SVGIG (reference sequence).

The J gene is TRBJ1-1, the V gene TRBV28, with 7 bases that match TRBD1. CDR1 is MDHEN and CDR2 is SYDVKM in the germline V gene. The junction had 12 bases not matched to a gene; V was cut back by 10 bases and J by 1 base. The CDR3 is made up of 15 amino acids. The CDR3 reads CATGDSRKSNTEAFF. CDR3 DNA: TGTGCCACGGGGGACAGCCGTAAATCGAACACTGAAGCTTTCTTT.

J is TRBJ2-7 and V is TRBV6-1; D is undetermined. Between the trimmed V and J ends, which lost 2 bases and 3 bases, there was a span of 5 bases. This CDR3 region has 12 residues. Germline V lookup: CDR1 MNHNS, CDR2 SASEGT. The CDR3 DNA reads TGTGCCAGCAGTGAACTTGTCTACGAGCAGTACTTC. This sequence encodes CASSELVYEQYF.

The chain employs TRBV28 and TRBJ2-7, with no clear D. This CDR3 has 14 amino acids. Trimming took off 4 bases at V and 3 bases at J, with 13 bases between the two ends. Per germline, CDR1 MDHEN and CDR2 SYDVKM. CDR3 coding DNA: TGTGCCAGCAGTTCCCGACTTAAAAGCTACGAGCAGTACTTC. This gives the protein CASSSRLKSYEQYF.

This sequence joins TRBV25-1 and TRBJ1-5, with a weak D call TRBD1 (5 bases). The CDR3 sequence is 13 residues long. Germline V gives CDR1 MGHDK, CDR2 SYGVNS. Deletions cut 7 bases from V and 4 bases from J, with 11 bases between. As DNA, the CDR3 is TGTGCCAGCACCTCGGACACAAATCAGCCCCAGCATTTT. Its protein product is CASTSDTNQPQHF.

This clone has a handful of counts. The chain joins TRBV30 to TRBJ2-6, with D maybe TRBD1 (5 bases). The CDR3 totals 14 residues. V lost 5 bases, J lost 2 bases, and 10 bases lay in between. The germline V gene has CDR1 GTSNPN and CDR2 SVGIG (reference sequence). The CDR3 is CAWYSGTGANVLTF. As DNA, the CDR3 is TGTGCCTGGTATTCAGGGACTGGGGCCAACGTCCTGACTTTC.

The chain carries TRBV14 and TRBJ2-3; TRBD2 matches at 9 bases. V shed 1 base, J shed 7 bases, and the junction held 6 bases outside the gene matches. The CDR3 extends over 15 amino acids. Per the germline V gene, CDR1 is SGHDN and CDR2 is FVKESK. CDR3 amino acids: CASSQGGREGYTQYF. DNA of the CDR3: TGTGCCAGCAGCCAAGGCGGGAGGGAGGGGTATACGCAGTATTTT.

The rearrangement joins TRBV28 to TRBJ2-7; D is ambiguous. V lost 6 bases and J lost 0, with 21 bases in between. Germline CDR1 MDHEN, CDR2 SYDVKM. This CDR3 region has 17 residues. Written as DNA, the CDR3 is TGTGCCAGCAGCCATACCCGAGAGGCGCTAAGCTCCTACGAGCAGTACTTC. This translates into CASSHTREALSSYEQYF.

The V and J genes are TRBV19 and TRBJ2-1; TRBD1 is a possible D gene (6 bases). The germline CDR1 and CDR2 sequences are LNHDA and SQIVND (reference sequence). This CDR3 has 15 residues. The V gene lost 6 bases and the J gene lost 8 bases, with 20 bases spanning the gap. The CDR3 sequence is CASSPQGKGVDEQFF. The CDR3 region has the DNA TGTGCCAGTAGCCCCCAGGGGAAAGGGGTCGATGAGCAGTTCTTC.

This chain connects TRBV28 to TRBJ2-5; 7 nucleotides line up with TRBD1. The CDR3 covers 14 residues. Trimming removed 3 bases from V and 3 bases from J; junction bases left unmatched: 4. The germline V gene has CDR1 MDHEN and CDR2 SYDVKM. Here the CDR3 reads CASSFPGTEETQYF. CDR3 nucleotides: TGTGCCAGCAGTTTCCCCGGGACAGAAGAGACCCAGTACTTC.

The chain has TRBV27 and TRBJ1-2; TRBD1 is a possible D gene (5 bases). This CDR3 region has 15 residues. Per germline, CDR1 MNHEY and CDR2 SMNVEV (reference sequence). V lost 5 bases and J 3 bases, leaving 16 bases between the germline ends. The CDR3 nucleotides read TGTGCCAGCAGTCCTACGTGGGGCGGCTACTATGGCTACACCTTC. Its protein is CASSPTWGGYYGYTF.

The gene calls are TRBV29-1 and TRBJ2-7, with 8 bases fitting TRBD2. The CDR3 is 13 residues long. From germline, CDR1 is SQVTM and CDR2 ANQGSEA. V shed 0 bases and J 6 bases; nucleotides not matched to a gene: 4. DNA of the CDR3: TGCAGCGTTGAAGATGCGGGAGGAGGCGAGCAGTACTTC. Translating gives CSVEDAGGGEQYF.

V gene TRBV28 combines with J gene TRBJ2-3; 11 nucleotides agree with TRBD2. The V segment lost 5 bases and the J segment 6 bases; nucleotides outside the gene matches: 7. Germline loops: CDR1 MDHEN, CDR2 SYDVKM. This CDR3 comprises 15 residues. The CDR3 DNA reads TGTGCCAGCAGTGGGGAACTAGCGGGAGTGGATACGCAGTATTTT. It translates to CASSGELAGVDTQYF. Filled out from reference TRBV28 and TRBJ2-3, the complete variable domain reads DVKVTQSSRYLVKRTGEKVFLECVQDMDHENMFWYRQDPGLGLRLIYFSYDVKMKEKGDIPEGYSVSREKKERFSLILESASTNQTSMYLCASSGELAGVDTQYFGPGTRLTVL.

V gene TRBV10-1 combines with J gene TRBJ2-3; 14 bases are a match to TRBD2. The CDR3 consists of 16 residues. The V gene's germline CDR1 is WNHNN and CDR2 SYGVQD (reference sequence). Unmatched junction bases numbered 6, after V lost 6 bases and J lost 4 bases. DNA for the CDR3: TGCGCCAGCAGCCCAAAGACTAGCGGGAGGGCAGATACGCAGTATTTT. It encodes CASSPKTSGRADTQYF.

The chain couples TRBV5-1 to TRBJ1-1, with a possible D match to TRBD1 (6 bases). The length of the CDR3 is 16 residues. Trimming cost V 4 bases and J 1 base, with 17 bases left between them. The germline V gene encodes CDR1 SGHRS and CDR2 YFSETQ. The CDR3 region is CASSRSPGQGNTEAFF. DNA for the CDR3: TGCGCCAGCAGCAGAAGTCCGGGACAAGGGAACACTGAAGCTTTCTTT.

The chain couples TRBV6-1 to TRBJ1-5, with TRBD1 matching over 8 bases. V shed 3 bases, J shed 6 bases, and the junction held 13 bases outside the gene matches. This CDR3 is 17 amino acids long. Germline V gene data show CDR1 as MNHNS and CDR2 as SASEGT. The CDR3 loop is CASSEFGWTGLFQPQHF. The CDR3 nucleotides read TGTGCCAGCAGTGAGTTCGGATGGACAGGGTTGTTTCAGCCCCAGCATTTT.

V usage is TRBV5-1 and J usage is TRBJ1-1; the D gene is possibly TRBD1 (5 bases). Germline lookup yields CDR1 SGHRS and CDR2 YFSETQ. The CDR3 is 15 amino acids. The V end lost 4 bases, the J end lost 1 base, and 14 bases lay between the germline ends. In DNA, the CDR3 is TGCGCCAGCAGCAAAAAGTCAGGGCCGAACACTGAAGCTTTCTTT. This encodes CASSKKSGPNTEAFF.

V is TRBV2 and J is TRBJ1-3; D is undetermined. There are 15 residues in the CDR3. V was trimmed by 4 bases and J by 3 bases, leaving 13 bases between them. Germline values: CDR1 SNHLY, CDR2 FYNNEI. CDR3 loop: CASSAGVVGGNTIYF. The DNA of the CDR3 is TGTGCCAGCAGTGCCGGGGTAGTAGGTGGAAACACCATATATTTT. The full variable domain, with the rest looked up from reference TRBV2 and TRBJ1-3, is EPEVTQTPSHQVTQMGQEVILRCVPISNHLYFYWYRQILGQKVEFLVSFYNNEISEKSEIFDDQFSVERPDGSNFTLKIRSTKLEDSAMYFCASSAGVVGGNTIYFGEGSWLTVV.